The T cell receptor beta chain under discussion was sequenced for a study of OX40 agonist ivuxolimab in advanced cancers. The germline V and J ends were trimmed by 4 bases and 1 base, with 13 bases remaining between them. This CDR3 spans 15 amino acids. Germline lookup yields CDR1 MGHRA and CDR2 YSYEKL. Method: immunoSEQ multiplex PCR; TCRdb's copy keeps in-frame clones and lacks some. Here the sample spans about 42,000 clones, approximately 83% being singletons. Here the sequenced sample was CD4+ or CD8+ T cells sorted from blood, taken in a trial of the OX40 agonist ivuxolimab. This receptor was obtained from an adult with an advanced solid tumor such as melanoma, head and neck, liver or kidney cancer. The rearrangement links TRBV4-1 to TRBJ1-1; possible D gene TRBD1, 6 bases. The CDR3 loop is CASSRTALANTEAFF. CDR3 in DNA: TGCGCCAGCAGCCGGACAGCCCTAGCGAACACTGAAGCTTTCTTT.